This entry describes one TCR beta chain. What it binds is not known. The sample originates from a study of human T cells and chemical hapten exposure. Points from the study as a whole: Unchanged with DPC sensitization were TCRs above 1 in 1000 frequency.

The library labeled individual cDNA molecules by adding unique molecular identifiers to them. One entry per CDR3 protein results from TCRdb running MiXCR on the RACE reads. In the table there are about 120,000 distinct CDR3 sequences, roughly 13% of which are singletons. Sample time point: pre-sensitization, week 0. Treatment meaning: therapeutic diphenylcyclopropenone sensitization with weekly scalp DPC. Sequencing used whole blood, obtained in connection with sensitization to the hapten diphenylcyclopropenone (DPC). The TCR sequence derives from a woman under 30 with alopecia areata. Some clones in this sample may be carry-over from other donors' samples.

This chain's CDR3 is CASSPARGAETQYF. CDR3 DNA: TGTGCCAGCTCACCCGCCAGGGGGGCGGAGACCCAGTACTTC. The genes are TRBV18 and TRBJ2-5; TRBD1 might be the D (7 bases). Germline V lookup: CDR1 KGHSH, CDR2 LQKENI. V was trimmed by 3 bases and J by 5 bases, leaving 13 bases between them. The CDR3 runs to 14 residues.